A selection of T cell receptor beta chains follows, all from one sample in a study of T cell responses to AZD1222 COVID-19 vaccine. The method was immunoSEQ multiplex PCR; TCRdb's version includes in-frame clones alone and lacks a portion of them. The profile shows 100,000 to 150,000 clones, roughly 91% of them singletons. This material consisted of peripheral blood, taken 28 days after the second AZD1222 dose. Receptor source: an adult who received the AZD1222 COVID-19 vaccine. CDR3s include the opening cysteine and the closing phenylalanine or tryptophan. The D gene is left open where the match is weak. Size is omitted from some rows. Given values are once, few, many or a class for expanded clones.

d_call	v_call	j_call	clone_size	cdr3_nt	cdr3_aa
TRBD2	TRBV7-6	TRBJ2-5	-	TGTGCCAGCAGCTTAAGACTAGCGGGGGCCCGGTACCAAGAGACCCAGTACTTC	CASSLRLAGARYQETQYF
-	TRBV10-1	TRBJ2-7	-	TGCGCCAGCAGTGACCGCTCCTACGAGCAGTACTTC	CASSDRSYEQYF
-	TRBV11-2	TRBJ2-5	-	TGTGCCAGCAGCTTATTACGGAGTGGAGAGACCCAGTACTTC	CASSLLRSGETQYF
-	TRBV5-1	TRBJ1-1	-	TGCGCCAGCAGCTTGGCTCCGAACACTGAAGCTTTCTTT	CASSLAPNTEAFF
TRBD1	TRBV7-2	TRBJ2-7	-	TGTGCCAGCGGCACGGACAGGGCGTACGAGCAGTACTTC	CASGTDRAYEQYF
-	TRBV5-1	TRBJ1-5	few	TGCGCCAGCAGCCCAGGGGACAAGGGCAATCAGCCCCAGCATTTT	CASSPGDKGNQPQHF
-	TRBV27	TRBJ2-1	once	TGTGCCAGCAGTTTATCGATAGCAACAGGGTTGAATGAGCAGTTCTTC	CASSLSIATGLNEQFF
TRBD1	TRBV7-2	TRBJ2-2	-	TGTGCCAGCAGCCCTTTACCCCCGCCCGGGACAGGGTATATGTTTTTT	CASSPLPPPGTGYMFF
-	TRBV19	TRBJ1-1	-	TGTGCCAGTAGTAGAGATACTTTCACTGAAGCTTTCTTT	CASSRDTFTEAFF
-	TRBV5-6	TRBJ1-4	-	TGTGCCAGCAGCTCCGGACGGAGGATTAATGAAAAACTGTTTTTT	CASSSGRRINEKLFF
-	TRBV7-2	TRBJ1-2	once	TGTGCCAGCAGCTTAGCGTTGTGGGGGACGGTGGAGGGCTACACCTTC	CASSLALWGTVEGYTF
-	TRBV2	TRBJ1-1	-	TGTGCCAGCAGTGATCCCCGTGGGGGCTTACGCACTGAAGCTTTCTTT	CASSDPRGGLRTEAFF
TRBD1	TRBV29-1	TRBJ2-3	-	TGCAGCGTGGGGGGACAGGACTTT	CSVGGQDF
-	TRBV7-9	TRBJ1-1	-	TGTGCCAGCAGCCCCCCCTCAAAATGGGACACTGAAGCTTTCTTT	CASSPPSKWDTEAFF
-	TRBV15	TRBJ2-5	-	TGTGCCACCAGCAGAGATCTAGGGACCCAAGAGACCCAGTACTTC	CATSRDLGTQETQYF
-	TRBV3-1/TRBV3-2	TRBJ2-7	-	TGTGCCAGCAGCCAAGTTGAAGCTGCGGGGTTATGCTACGAGCAGTACTTC	CASSQVEAAGLCYEQYF
-	TRBV9	TRBJ1-2	-	TGTGCCAGCAGCGCCGGGGTCTATGGCTACACCTTC	CASSAGVYGYTF
-	TRBV6-5	TRBJ1-5	-	TGTGCCAGCAGCGACGGGAAGGATCAGCCCCAGCATTTT	CASSDGKDQPQHF
-	TRBV7-2	TRBJ2-7	-	TGTGCCAGCAGCCAGGGGCGTCTGGGGGAGCAGTACTTC	CASSQGRLGEQYF